The rows below give T cell receptor beta chains drawn from one sample of a study of shared clonotypes between healthy human individuals. The assay was immunoSEQ multiplex PCR, and TCRdb's table has in-frame clones only and misses some. The repertoire consists of 1.5 million to 2.5 million clones, with about 94% occurring once and the leading ten covering 1% to 1.5%. The source material was naive CD8+ T cells sorted from blood. The receptors come from a man aged 18 to 30 in good health. CDR3s include the opening cysteine and the closing phenylalanine or tryptophan. Fields, in order: D gene, J gene, V gene, clone size, CDR3 protein, CDR3 DNA. A D gene is named only where the DNA matches it firmly. Size is stated for part of the rows, as once, few or many counts, or as a class when the clone is expanded.

d_gene: -
j_gene: TRBJ2-1
v_gene: TRBV7-9
abundance: -
CDR3aa: CASSLEALNEQFF
CDR3nt: TGTGCCAGCAGCTTAGAGGCTTTAAATGAGCAGTTCTTC

d_gene: TRBD1
j_gene: TRBJ2-7
v_gene: TRBV7-6
abundance: -
CDR3aa: CASSLWTGSSYEQYF
CDR3nt: TGTGCCAGCAGCTTATGGACAGGGAGCTCCTACGAGCAGTACTTC

d_gene: -
j_gene: TRBJ2-7
v_gene: TRBV10-1
abundance: -
CDR3aa: CASSEVDEVSSYEQYF
CDR3nt: TGCGCCAGCAGTGAGGTGGACGAGGTGAGCTCCTACGAGCAGTACTTC

d_gene: -
j_gene: TRBJ2-7
v_gene: TRBV19
abundance: -
CDR3aa: CASHETGGPYEQYF
CDR3nt: TGTGCCAGCCATGAGACAGGAGGCCCCTACGAGCAGTACTTC

d_gene: -
j_gene: TRBJ1-5
v_gene: TRBV4-1
abundance: -
CDR3aa: CASSQEGAANQPQHF
CDR3nt: TGCGCCAGCAGCCAAGAGGGGGCAGCCAATCAGCCCCAGCATTTT

d_gene: -
j_gene: TRBJ2-3
v_gene: TRBV27
abundance: -
CDR3aa: CASSPGRDTQYF
CDR3nt: TGTGCCAGCAGCCCCGGGCGGGATACGCAGTATTTT

d_gene: -
j_gene: TRBJ1-1
v_gene: TRBV27
abundance: -
CDR3aa: CASSLSPGVMNTEAFF
CDR3nt: TGTGCCAGCAGTTTATCGCCAGGAGTCATGAACACTGAAGCTTTCTTT

d_gene: -
j_gene: TRBJ2-7
v_gene: TRBV5-6
abundance: -
CDR3aa: CASSREDSGRWYEQYF
CDR3nt: TGTGCCAGCAGCCGGGAGGACAGCGGACGGTGGTACGAGCAGTACTTC

d_gene: -
j_gene: TRBJ2-7
v_gene: TRBV27
abundance: -
CDR3aa: CASSFLGGAPEQYF
CDR3nt: TGTGCCAGCAGTTTTTTGGGGGGCGCGCCCGAGCAGTACTTC

d_gene: -
j_gene: TRBJ1-3
v_gene: TRBV15
abundance: -
CDR3aa: CATSTGARTSTGNTIYF
CDR3nt: TGTGCCACCAGCACTGGGGCTCGTACCTCTACTGGAAACACCATATATTTT

d_gene: TRBD2
j_gene: TRBJ2-7
v_gene: TRBV5-4
abundance: -
CDR3aa: CASSFAGGTSYEQYF
CDR3nt: TGTGCCAGCAGCTTCGCGGGGGGCACCTCCTACGAGCAGTACTTC

d_gene: -
j_gene: TRBJ1-4
v_gene: TRBV27
abundance: once
CDR3aa: CASSLWGDGEKLFF
CDR3nt: TGTGCCAGCAGTTTGTGGGGTGACGGTGAAAAACTGTTTTTT

d_gene: -
j_gene: TRBJ1-5
v_gene: TRBV5-8
abundance: -
CDR3aa: CASSLMRLPQHF
CDR3nt: TGTGCCAGCAGCTTGATGCGGTTACCCCAGCATTTT

d_gene: -
j_gene: TRBJ1-4
v_gene: TRBV4-1
abundance: -
CDR3aa: CASSQAMDSNEKLFF
CDR3nt: TGCGCCAGCAGCCAAGCCATGGACAGCAATGAAAAACTGTTTTTT

d_gene: TRBD2
j_gene: TRBJ2-1
v_gene: TRBV9
abundance: -
CDR3aa: CASSVGGGSRNEQFF
CDR3nt: TGTGCCAGCAGCGTAGGGGGCGGGAGCAGAAATGAGCAGTTCTTC

d_gene: -
j_gene: TRBJ2-5
v_gene: TRBV5-6
abundance: -
CDR3aa: CASSFFAVEETQYF
CDR3nt: TGTGCCAGCAGCTTTTTTGCGGTGGAGGAGACCCAGTACTTC

d_gene: TRBD2
j_gene: TRBJ2-7
v_gene: TRBV7-9
abundance: -
CDR3aa: CASSSTSGAHYEQYF
CDR3nt: TGTGCCAGCAGCTCAACTAGCGGAGCCCACTACGAGCAGTACTTC

d_gene: TRBD1
j_gene: TRBJ2-7
v_gene: TRBV4-1
abundance: -
CDR3aa: CASSQDPGQGYEQYF
CDR3nt: TGCGCCAGCAGCCAAGATCCAGGACAGGGCTACGAGCAGTACTTC

d_gene: -
j_gene: TRBJ2-7
v_gene: TRBV7-6
abundance: -
CDR3aa: CASSSYRVSYEQYF
CDR3nt: TGTGCCAGCAGCTCCTACAGGGTCTCCTACGAGCAGTACTTC

d_gene: TRBD1
j_gene: TRBJ2-7
v_gene: TRBV9
abundance: -
CDR3aa: CASSVGTGVAADYEQYF
CDR3nt: TGTGCCAGCAGCGTAGGGACAGGGGTAGCGGCAGACTACGAGCAGTACTTC

d_gene: -
j_gene: TRBJ1-3
v_gene: TRBV6-5
abundance: -
CDR3aa: CASSYSSASSGNTIYF
CDR3nt: TGTGCCAGCAGTTACTCGTCCGCCTCCTCTGGAAACACCATATATTTT

d_gene: -
j_gene: TRBJ2-3
v_gene: TRBV5-6
abundance: -
CDR3aa: CASSLWGAYAGAADTQYF
CDR3nt: TGTGCCAGCAGCTTGTGGGGGGCTTACGCGGGAGCGGCAGATACGCAGTATTTT

d_gene: TRBD1
j_gene: TRBJ2-7
v_gene: TRBV15
abundance: once
CDR3aa: CATSRIPGQVFGDGEQYF
CDR3nt: TGTGCCACCAGCAGAATTCCGGGACAGGTGTTCGGGGATGGCGAGCAGTACTTC

d_gene: TRBD1
j_gene: TRBJ2-4
v_gene: TRBV5-1
abundance: -
CDR3aa: CASSTGQGEDIQYF
CDR3nt: TGCGCCAGCAGCACGGGACAGGGGGAAGACATTCAGTACTTC

d_gene: -
j_gene: TRBJ2-7
v_gene: TRBV5-6
abundance: -
CDR3aa: CASSLGQGSSYEQYF
CDR3nt: TGTGCCAGCAGCTTGGGGCAGGGTAGTTCCTACGAGCAGTACTTC

d_gene: -
j_gene: TRBJ1-3
v_gene: TRBV28
abundance: -
CDR3aa: CASSSPDIGLITNSGNTIYF
CDR3nt: TGTGCCAGCAGTTCACCCGATATAGGCCTTATCACGAACTCTGGAAACACCATATATTTT

d_gene: TRBD2
j_gene: TRBJ2-5
v_gene: TRBV9
abundance: -
CDR3aa: CASSDASGGSQETQYF
CDR3nt: TGTGCCAGCAGCGACGCTAGCGGGGGAAGCCAAGAGACCCAGTACTTC

d_gene: TRBD1
j_gene: TRBJ1-1
v_gene: TRBV6-6
abundance: -
CDR3aa: CASIGQGNTEAFF
CDR3nt: TGTGCCAGCATCGGACAGGGGAACACTGAAGCTTTCTTT

d_gene: -
j_gene: TRBJ2-7
v_gene: TRBV7-9
abundance: -
CDR3aa: CASSNTPYEQYF
CDR3nt: TGTGCCAGCAGCAACACCCCCTACGAGCAGTACTTC

d_gene: TRBD2
j_gene: TRBJ2-2
v_gene: TRBV10-3
abundance: -
CDR3aa: CAISDQRGATNTGELFF
CDR3nt: TGTGCCATCAGTGATCAGCGGGGGGCTACGAACACCGGGGAGCTGTTTTTT

d_gene: TRBD1
j_gene: TRBJ2-5
v_gene: TRBV2
abundance: -
CDR3aa: CASRLTGNGLRETQYF
CDR3nt: TGTGCCAGCAGATTGACAGGGAACGGGTTAAGAGAGACCCAGTACTTC

d_gene: TRBD2
j_gene: TRBJ2-7
v_gene: TRBV27
abundance: -
CDR3aa: CASSPTSPTGSYEQYF
CDR3nt: TGTGCCAGCAGCCCGACTAGCCCGACGGGGTCCTACGAGCAGTACTTC

d_gene: -
j_gene: TRBJ1-2
v_gene: TRBV4-3
abundance: -
CDR3aa: CASSQDWQGPSYGYTF
CDR3nt: TGCGCCAGCAGCCAAGATTGGCAGGGGCCAAGCTATGGCTACACCTTC

d_gene: -
j_gene: TRBJ2-3
v_gene: TRBV27
abundance: once
CDR3aa: CASSFVMTDTQYF
CDR3nt: TGTGCCAGCAGTTTTGTTATGACAGATACGCAGTATTTT

d_gene: TRBD1
j_gene: TRBJ1-5
v_gene: TRBV7-6
abundance: -
CDR3aa: CASGQGIEPQHF
CDR3nt: TGTGCCAGCGGACAGGGTATTGAGCCCCAGCATTTT

d_gene: -
j_gene: TRBJ1-1
v_gene: TRBV9
abundance: -
CDR3aa: CASSVDLNTEAFF
CDR3nt: TGTGCCAGCAGCGTAGACCTTAACACTGAAGCTTTCTTT

d_gene: -
j_gene: TRBJ2-1
v_gene: TRBV6-5
abundance: -
CDR3aa: CATNYNEQFF
CDR3nt: TGTGCCACCAACTACAATGAGCAGTTCTTC

d_gene: -
j_gene: TRBJ1-2
v_gene: TRBV19
abundance: -
CDR3aa: CASSLQIIGLQGVGYGYTF
CDR3nt: TGTGCCAGTAGTCTCCAGATTATTGGATTACAGGGAGTAGGATATGGCTACACCTTC

d_gene: TRBD1
j_gene: TRBJ1-2
v_gene: TRBV30
abundance: -
CDR3aa: CAWSWAGGIYGYTF
CDR3nt: TGTGCCTGGAGTTGGGCAGGGGGCATCTATGGCTACACCTTC

d_gene: -
j_gene: TRBJ2-7
v_gene: TRBV5-1
abundance: -
CDR3aa: CASSLGPGSPYEQYF
CDR3nt: TGCGCCAGCAGCTTGGGGCCAGGGTCCCCCTACGAGCAGTACTTC

d_gene: -
j_gene: TRBJ1-1
v_gene: TRBV28
abundance: -
CDR3aa: CASRPGPNTEAFF
CDR3nt: TGTGCCAGCAGACCAGGACCGAACACTGAAGCTTTCTTT

d_gene: -
j_gene: TRBJ1-6
v_gene: TRBV11-2
abundance: -
CDR3aa: CASSLRGPRAPLHF
CDR3nt: TGTGCCAGCAGCTTGAGAGGTCCTCGGGCACCCCTCCACTTT

d_gene: -
j_gene: TRBJ2-1
v_gene: TRBV6-5
abundance: -
CDR3aa: CASIRGNEQFF
CDR3nt: TGTGCCAGCATCCGCGGCAATGAGCAGTTCTTC

d_gene: -
j_gene: TRBJ2-7
v_gene: TRBV28
abundance: -
CDR3aa: CASSRQGSKYEQYF
CDR3nt: TGTGCCAGCAGTCGCCAGGGGAGTAAGTACGAGCAGTACTTC

d_gene: TRBD1
j_gene: TRBJ1-1
v_gene: TRBV7-2
abundance: -
CDR3aa: CASSLDRDRGFVNTEAFF
CDR3nt: TGTGCCAGCAGCTTAGACCGGGACAGGGGGTTCGTGAACACTGAAGCTTTCTTT

d_gene: -
j_gene: TRBJ2-1
v_gene: TRBV10-1
abundance: -
CDR3aa: CASSASNRGYNEQFF
CDR3nt: TGCGCCAGCAGTGCGTCTAATCGAGGTTACAATGAGCAGTTCTTC

d_gene: -
j_gene: TRBJ1-1
v_gene: TRBV6-6
abundance: -
CDR3aa: CASRDPGHTEAFF
CDR3nt: TGTGCCAGCAGGGACCCGGGACACACTGAAGCTTTCTTT

d_gene: -
j_gene: TRBJ2-6
v_gene: TRBV30
abundance: -
CDR3aa: CAWEGDGANVLTF
CDR3nt: TGTGCCTGGGAGGGGGATGGGGCCAACGTCCTGACTTTC

d_gene: TRBD2
j_gene: TRBJ2-7
v_gene: TRBV5-1
abundance: -
CDR3aa: CASSDSGSPYEQYF
CDR3nt: TGCGCCAGCAGCGATAGCGGGAGCCCCTACGAGCAGTACTTC

d_gene: -
j_gene: TRBJ1-4
v_gene: TRBV4-3
abundance: -
CDR3aa: CASSQDRGIIGKLFF
CDR3nt: TGCGCCAGCAGCCAAGATAGGGGGATCATAGGGAAACTGTTTTTT

d_gene: -
j_gene: TRBJ1-2
v_gene: TRBV7-9
abundance: -
CDR3aa: CASSLFFEGVIDYTF
CDR3nt: TGTGCCAGCAGCTTATTTTTTGAAGGGGTGATCGACTACACCTTC

d_gene: -
j_gene: TRBJ2-3
v_gene: TRBV7-9
abundance: -
CDR3aa: CASSSKTRTDTQYF
CDR3nt: TGTGCCAGCAGCTCAAAAACACGCACAGATACGCAGTATTTT

d_gene: TRBD1
j_gene: TRBJ1-2
v_gene: TRBV19
abundance: -
CDR3aa: CASSLLGTGNDGYTF
CDR3nt: TGTGCCAGTAGTTTACTTGGGACAGGGAACGATGGCTACACCTTC

d_gene: -
j_gene: TRBJ1-2
v_gene: TRBV10-2
abundance: -
CDR3aa: CASSEAGGSYGYTF
CDR3nt: TGCGCCAGCAGTGAGGCGGGGGGTAGCTATGGCTACACCTTC

d_gene: -
j_gene: TRBJ1-4
v_gene: TRBV6-1
abundance: -
CDR3aa: CASSGLTTTNEKLFF
CDR3nt: TGTGCCAGCAGTGGATTGACAACAACTAATGAAAAACTGTTTTTT

d_gene: TRBD1
j_gene: TRBJ1-5
v_gene: TRBV2
abundance: -
CDR3aa: CASEAGQGSNQPQHF
CDR3nt: TGTGCCAGCGAGGCAGGACAGGGAAGCAATCAGCCCCAGCATTTT

d_gene: TRBD1
j_gene: TRBJ2-3
v_gene: TRBV9
abundance: -
CDR3aa: CASSLTGAKYF
CDR3nt: TGTGCCAGCAGTCTCACAGGGGCCAAGTATTTT

d_gene: -
j_gene: TRBJ1-2
v_gene: TRBV9
abundance: -
CDR3aa: CASSATGYGYTF
CDR3nt: TGTGCCAGCAGCGCGACAGGTTACGGCTACACCTTC

d_gene: -
j_gene: TRBJ1-5
v_gene: TRBV18
abundance: -
CDR3aa: CASSPGDQPQHF
CDR3nt: TGTGCCAGCTCACCGGGGGATCAGCCCCAGCATTTT